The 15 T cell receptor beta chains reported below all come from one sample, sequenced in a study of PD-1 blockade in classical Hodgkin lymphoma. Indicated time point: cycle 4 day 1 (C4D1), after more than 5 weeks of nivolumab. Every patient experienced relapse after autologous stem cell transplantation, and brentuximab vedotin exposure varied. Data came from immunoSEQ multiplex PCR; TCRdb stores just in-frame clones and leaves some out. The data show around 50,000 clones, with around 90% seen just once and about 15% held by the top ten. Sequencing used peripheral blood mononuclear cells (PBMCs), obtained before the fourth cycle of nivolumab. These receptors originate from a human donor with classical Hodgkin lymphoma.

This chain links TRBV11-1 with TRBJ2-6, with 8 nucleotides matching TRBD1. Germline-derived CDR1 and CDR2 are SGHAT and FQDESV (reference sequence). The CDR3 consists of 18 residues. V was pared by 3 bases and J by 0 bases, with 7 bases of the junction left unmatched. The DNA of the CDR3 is TGTGCCAGCAGCTTCCCCGGGACAGGCGCCTCTGGGGCCAACGTCCTGACTTTC. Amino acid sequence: CASSFPGTGASGANVLTF.

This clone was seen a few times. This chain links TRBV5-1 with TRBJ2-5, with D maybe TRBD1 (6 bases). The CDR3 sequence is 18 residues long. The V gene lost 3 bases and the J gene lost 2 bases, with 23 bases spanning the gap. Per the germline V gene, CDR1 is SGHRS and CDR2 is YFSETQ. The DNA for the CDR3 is TGCGCCAGCAGCTCTGGACAGTTCGGGTCAACCTTTCAAGAGACCCAGTACTTC. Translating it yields CASSSGQFGSTFQETQYF.

CDR3 in amino acids: CASSQIAGGDFEQYF. Here the CDR3 DNA reads TGCGCCAGCAGCCAAATAGCGGGAGGCGACTTCGAGCAGTACTTC. The chain employs TRBV4-1 and TRBJ2-7; 10 nucleotides agree with TRBD2. The CDR3 covers 15 residues. V lost 2 bases and J lost 6; bases outside the gene matches: 7. The germline gives CDR1 MGHRA, CDR2 YSYEKL.

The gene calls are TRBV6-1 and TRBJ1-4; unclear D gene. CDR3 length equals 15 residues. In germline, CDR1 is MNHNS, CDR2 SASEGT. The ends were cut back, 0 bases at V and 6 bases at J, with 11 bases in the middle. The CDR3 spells CASSEADWRDEKLFF. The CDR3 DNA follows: TGTGCCAGCAGTGAAGCGGACTGGAGAGATGAAAAACTGTTTTTT.

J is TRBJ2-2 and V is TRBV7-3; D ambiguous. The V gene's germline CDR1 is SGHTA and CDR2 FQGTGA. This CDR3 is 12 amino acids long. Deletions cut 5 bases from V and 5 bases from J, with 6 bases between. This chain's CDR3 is CASSTSTGELFF. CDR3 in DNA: TGTGCCAGCAGCACTTCTACCGGGGAGCTGTTTTTT.

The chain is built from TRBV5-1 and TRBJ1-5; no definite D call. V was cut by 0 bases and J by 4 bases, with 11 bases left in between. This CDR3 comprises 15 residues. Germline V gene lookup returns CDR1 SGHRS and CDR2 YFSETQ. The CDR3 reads CASSLASGRNQPQHF. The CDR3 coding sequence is TGCGCCAGCAGCTTGGCTTCCGGAAGGAATCAGCCCCAGCATTTT.

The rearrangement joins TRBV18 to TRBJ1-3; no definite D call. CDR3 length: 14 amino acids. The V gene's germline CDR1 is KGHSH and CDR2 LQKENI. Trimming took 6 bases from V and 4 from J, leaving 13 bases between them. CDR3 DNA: TGTGCCAGCTCCCCCGAAGGGTGGGGAAACACCATATATTTT. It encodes CASSPEGWGNTIYF.

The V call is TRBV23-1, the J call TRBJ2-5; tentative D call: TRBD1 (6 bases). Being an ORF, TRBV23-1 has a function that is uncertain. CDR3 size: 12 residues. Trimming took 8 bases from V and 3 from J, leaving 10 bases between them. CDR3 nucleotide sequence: TGCGCCAGCTTTAGGACAGAAGAGACCCAGTACTTC. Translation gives CASFRTEETQYF.

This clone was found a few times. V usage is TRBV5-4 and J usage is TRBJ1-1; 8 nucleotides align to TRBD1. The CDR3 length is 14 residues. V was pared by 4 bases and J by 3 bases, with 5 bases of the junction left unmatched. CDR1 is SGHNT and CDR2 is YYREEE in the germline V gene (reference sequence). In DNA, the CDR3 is TGTGCCAGCAGCCTCGACAGGGGCGACACTGAAGCTTTCTTT. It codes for CASSLDRGDTEAFF.

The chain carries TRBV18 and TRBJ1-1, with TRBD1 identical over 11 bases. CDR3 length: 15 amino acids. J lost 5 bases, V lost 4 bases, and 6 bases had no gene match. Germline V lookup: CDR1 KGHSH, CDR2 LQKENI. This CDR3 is CASSQGTGGGTEAFF. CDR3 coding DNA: TGTGCCAGCTCACAGGGGACAGGGGGTGGAACTGAAGCTTTCTTT.

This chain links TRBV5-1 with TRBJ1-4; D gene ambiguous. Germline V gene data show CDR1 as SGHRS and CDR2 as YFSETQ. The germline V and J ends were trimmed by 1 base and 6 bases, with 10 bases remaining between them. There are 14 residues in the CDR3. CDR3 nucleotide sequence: TGCGCCAGCAGCTTGATGGGCAGCCATGAAAAACTGTTTTTT. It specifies CASSLMGSHEKLFF.

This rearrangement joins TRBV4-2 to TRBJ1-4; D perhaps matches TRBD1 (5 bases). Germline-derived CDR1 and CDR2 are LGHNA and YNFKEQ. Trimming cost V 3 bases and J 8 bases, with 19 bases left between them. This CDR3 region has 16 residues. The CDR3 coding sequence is TGTGCCAGCAGCCACCCTAACGGGGCAGGGCGCGAAAAACTGTTTTTT. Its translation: CASSHPNGAGREKLFF.

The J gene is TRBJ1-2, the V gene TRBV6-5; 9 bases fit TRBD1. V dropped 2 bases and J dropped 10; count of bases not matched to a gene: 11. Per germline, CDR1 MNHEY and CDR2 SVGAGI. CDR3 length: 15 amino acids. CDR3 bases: TGTGCCAGCAGTTACCACCTCCGGGACAGGGTATACTACACCTTC. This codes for CASSYHLRDRVYYTF.

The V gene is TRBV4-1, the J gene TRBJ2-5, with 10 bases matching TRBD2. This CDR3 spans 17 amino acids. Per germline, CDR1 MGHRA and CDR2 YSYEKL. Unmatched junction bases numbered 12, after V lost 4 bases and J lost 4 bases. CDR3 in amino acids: CASSPLLAGVGGETQYF. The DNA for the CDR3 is TGCGCCAGCAGCCCCCTTCTAGCGGGAGTAGGGGGAGAGACCCAGTACTTC.

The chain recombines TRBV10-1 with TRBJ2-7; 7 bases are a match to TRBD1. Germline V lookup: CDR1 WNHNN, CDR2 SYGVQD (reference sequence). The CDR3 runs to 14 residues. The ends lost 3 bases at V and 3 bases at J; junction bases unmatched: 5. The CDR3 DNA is TGCGCCAGCAGTGACCTTGACAGGGACTACGAGCAGTACTTC. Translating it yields CASSDLDRDYEQYF.